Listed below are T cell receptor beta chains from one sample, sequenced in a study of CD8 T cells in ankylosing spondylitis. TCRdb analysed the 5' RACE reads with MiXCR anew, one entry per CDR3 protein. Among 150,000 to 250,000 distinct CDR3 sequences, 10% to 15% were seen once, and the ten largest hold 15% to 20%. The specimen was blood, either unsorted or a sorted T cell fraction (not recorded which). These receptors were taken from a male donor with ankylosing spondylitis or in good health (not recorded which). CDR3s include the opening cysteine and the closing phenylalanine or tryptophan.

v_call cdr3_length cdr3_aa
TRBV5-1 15 CASSLGQGLGNEQFF
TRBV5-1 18 CASSLEEGGARAKNIQYF
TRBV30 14 CAWSATGATDTQYF
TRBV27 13 CASSSTGANVLTF
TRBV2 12 CASSALWNEQFF
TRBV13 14 CASSFTRGRDEQYF
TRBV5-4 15 CASSLGTGTRREQYF
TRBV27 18 CASSLVRGAIAGANVLTF
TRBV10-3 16 CAISSLRLFRGTEAFF
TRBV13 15 CASSFGASFTDTQYF
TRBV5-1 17 CASSPGLAGVLQETQYF
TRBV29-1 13 CSVDGQGNTEAFF
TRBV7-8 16 CASSVRTTQLENEQFF
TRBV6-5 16 CASSYSGQGWAYEQYF
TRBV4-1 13 CASSPLAGYEQYF
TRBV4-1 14 CASSQGLAPNEQFF
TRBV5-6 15 CASSWVRQGSHEQYF
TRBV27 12 CASSFEGRSQYF
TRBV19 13 CASSLWGSNEQFF
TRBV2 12 CASKGSSYEQYF
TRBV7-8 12 CASSLVGPGYTF
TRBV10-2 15 CASSIRDAASYGYTF
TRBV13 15 CASSLWQGDTDTQYF
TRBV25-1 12 CAYRGGTGELFF
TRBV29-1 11 CSVEVIEKLFF
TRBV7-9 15 CASSSTGPTNEKLFF
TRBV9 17 CASSVATGRDFTGELFF
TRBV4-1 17 CASSQDGTSGNTDTQYF
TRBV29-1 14 CSVWRLNEADTQYF
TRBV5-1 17 CASSLTVPAGVPYEQYF
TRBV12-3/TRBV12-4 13 CASSQNRAYGYTF
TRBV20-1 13 CSARDLNSYEQYF
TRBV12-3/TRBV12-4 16 CASSPQGASGNYEQYF
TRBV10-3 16 CAIGESGDTSTDTQYF
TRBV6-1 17 CASSSPVQAGVSNEQFF
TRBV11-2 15 CASSLLAGGHRELFF
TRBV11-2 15 CASSFAGGPGNEQFF
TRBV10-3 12 CAIRSDTGELFF
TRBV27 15 CASSLFGGVGNTIYF
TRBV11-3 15 CASSLDHGAIGELFF
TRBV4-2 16 CASSQETRWGNNEQFF
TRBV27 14 CASSLNRGAGELFF
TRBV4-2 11 CAGRDGYGYTF
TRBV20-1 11 CSASYLYEQYF
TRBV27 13 CATGWTGDHEQYF
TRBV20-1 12 CSAASGNGELFF
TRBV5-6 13 CASTLWGGGEQFF
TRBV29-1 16 CSGTGTSGRETDTQYF
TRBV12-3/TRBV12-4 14 CASSPYRASETQYF
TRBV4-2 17 CASSQEGAGGLYNEQFF